The clone carrying this T cell receptor beta chain has at least ten counts. Its specificity is unknown. Trimming left V 0 bases short and J 9 bases short, with 10 bases between. The CDR3 contains 13 residues. In germline, CDR1 is SGHRS, CDR2 YFSETQ. A library of TCRbeta sequences, prepared with unique molecular identifiers, was generated. A single record per CDR3 protein comes from TCRdb applying MiXCR to the PCR reads. The sample shows a few hundred thousand distinct CDR3 sequences, roughly 21% of them seen only once. The data were taken from a study of T-cell reconstitution after alpha-beta-depleted transplantation in children. Study-wide findings and caveats: Counts and diversity of T cells one year after transplant came mostly from newly produced T cells.

The clonotype comes from a male patient under 18 who had a stem cell transplant for acute lymphoblastic leukemia, so the T cells may come from the graft donor. This material consisted of PBMCs, mostly from graft donor cells, taken 180 days after TCRalphabeta/CD19-depleted stem cell transplant. This chain links TRBV5-1 with TRBJ2-1, with D maybe TRBD2 (5 bases). This CDR3 reads CASSLVRGGEQFF. CDR3 DNA: TGCGCCAGCAGCTTGGTTAGAGGAGGTGAGCAGTTCTTC.